This TCR beta chain was captured by sequencing in a study of T-cell reconstitution after alpha-beta-depleted transplantation in children. Unique molecular identifiers featured in how the TCRbeta library was prepared. In TCRdb, the PCR reads were re-called with MiXCR into one record per CDR3 protein. The table lists about 360,000 distinct CDR3 sequences, roughly 14% of them singletons, with roughly 4.3% in the top ten. The CDR3 loop spans 16 amino acids. J gave up 4 bases and V 5 bases, and 12 bases lay outside the gene matches. CDR1 is ENHRY and CDR2 is SYGVKD in the germline V gene. Ten or more counts support this clonotype.

This chain connects TRBV10-3 to TRBJ2-5, with 8 bases that match TRBD1. The source was PBMCs, collected from the stem cell graft. This clonotype was sampled from a human donor who donated a stem cell graft to a child with Fanconi anemia. Written as DNA, the CDR3 is TGTGCCATCAGTAACGACAGGGGAAATGTAGGAGAGACCCAGTACTTC. The encoded protein is CAISNDRGNVGETQYF.